The clone carrying this TCR beta chain came up a few times. Its antigen is as yet unknown. The germline gene is not matched at one end of the junction; a read error may be the cause. The data were taken from a study of T cell responses to AZD1222 COVID-19 vaccine. The study pooled second doses at about 4 or about 12 weeks. Germline V CDR1 and CDR2: SSHAT, FNYEAQ (reference sequence). The CDR3 is 15 amino acids. Study observations and caveats: The donor group comprised mostly white British people and more females; the analysis possibly underestimated clonal diversity. No day 14 peak samples; only post-peak repertoires were characterized. It was only 6 or 7 AZD1222 recipients who were seropositive at baseline.

Method: immunoSEQ multiplex PCR; TCRdb's copy keeps in-frame clones and lacks some. This sample has 30,000 to 35,000 clones; around 82% occur once, and the top ten carry approximately 4%. Specimen: peripheral blood, collected 28 days after the second AZD1222 dose. This chain connects TRBV7-7 to TRBJ2-1; 10 nucleotides line up with TRBD2. The receptor's source is an adult who received the AZD1222 COVID-19 vaccine. In DNA, the CDR3 is TGTGCTAGCAGCTCCGGACTAGCGGACGGGAATGAGCAGTTCTTC. Protein: CASSSGLADGNEQFF.